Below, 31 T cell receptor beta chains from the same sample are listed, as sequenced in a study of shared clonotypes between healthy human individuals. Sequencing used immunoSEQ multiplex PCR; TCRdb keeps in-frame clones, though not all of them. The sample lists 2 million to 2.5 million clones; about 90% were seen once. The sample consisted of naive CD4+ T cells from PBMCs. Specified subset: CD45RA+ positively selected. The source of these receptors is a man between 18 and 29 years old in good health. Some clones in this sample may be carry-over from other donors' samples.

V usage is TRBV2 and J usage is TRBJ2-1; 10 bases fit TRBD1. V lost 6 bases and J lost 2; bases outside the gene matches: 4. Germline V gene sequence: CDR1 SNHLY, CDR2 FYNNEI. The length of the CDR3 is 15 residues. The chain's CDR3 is CASRIGQGAYNEQFF. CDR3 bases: TGTGCCAGCAGAATCGGACAGGGGGCCTACAATGAGCAGTTCTTC.

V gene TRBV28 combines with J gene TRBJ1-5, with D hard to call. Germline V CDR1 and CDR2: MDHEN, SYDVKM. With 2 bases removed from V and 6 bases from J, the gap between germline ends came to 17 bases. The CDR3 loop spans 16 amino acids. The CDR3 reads CASSLGGLLGSQPQHF. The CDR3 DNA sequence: TGTGCCAGCAGTTTAGGTGGGCTACTAGGGAGTCAGCCCCAGCATTTT.

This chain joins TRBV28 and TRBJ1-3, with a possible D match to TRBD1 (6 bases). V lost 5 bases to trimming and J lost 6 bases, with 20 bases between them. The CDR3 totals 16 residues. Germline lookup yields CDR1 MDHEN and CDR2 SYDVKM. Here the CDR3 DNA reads TGTGCCAGCAGTCCACCGTTGGGGGCGCACGTAAACACCATATATTTT. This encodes CASSPPLGAHVNTIYF.

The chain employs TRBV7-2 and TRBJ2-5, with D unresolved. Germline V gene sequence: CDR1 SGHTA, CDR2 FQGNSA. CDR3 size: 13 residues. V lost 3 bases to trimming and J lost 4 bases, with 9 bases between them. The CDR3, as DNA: TGTGCCAGCAGCTTTGCTGGGGTAGAGACCCAGTACTTC. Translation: CASSFAGVETQYF.

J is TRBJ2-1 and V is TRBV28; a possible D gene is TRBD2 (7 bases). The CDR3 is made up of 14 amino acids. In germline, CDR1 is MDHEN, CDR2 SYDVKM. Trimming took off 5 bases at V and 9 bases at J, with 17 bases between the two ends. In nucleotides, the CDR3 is TGTGCCAGCAGTAGGGGGGGCGTTCAGGTTGAGCAGTTCTTC. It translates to CASSRGGVQVEQFF.

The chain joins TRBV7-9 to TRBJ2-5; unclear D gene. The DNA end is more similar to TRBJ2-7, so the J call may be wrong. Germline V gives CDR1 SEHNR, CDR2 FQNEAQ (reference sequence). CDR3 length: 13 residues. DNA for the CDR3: TGTGCCAGCAGCCCTGGACCTCGCTACGAGCAGTACTTC. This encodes CASSPGPRYEQYF.

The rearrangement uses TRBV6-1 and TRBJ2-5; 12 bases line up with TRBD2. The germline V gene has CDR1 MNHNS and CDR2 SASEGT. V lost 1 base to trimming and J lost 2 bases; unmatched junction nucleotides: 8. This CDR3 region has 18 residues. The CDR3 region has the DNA TGTGCCAGCAGTGAAGGGTCTAGCGGGAGGGCCCTTCAAGAGACCCAGTACTTC. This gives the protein CASSEGSSGRALQETQYF.

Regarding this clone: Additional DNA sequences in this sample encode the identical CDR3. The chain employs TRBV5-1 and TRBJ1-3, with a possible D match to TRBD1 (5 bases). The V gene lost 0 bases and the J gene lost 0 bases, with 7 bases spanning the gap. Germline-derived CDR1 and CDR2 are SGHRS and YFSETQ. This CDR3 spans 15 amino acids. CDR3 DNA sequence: TGCGCCAGCAGCTTGGGGGGCTCCTCTGGAAACACCATATATTTT. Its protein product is CASSLGGSSGNTIYF. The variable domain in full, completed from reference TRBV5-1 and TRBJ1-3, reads KAGVTQTPRYLIKTRGQQVTLSCSPISGHRSVSWYQQTPGQGLQFLFEYFSETQRNKGNFPGRFSGRQFSNSRSEMNVSTLELGDSALYLCASSLGGSSGNTIYFGEGSWLTVV.

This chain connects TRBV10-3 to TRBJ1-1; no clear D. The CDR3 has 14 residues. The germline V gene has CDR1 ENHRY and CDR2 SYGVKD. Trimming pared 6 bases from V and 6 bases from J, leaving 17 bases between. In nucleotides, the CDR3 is TGTGCCATCAGGAGCGGCAGGTCGGGCGCTGAAGCTTTCTTT. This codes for CAIRSGRSGAEAFF.

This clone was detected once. The CDR3 coding sequence is TGTGCCAGCAGCTTACGAGGTGTAGGAGGCTACAATGAGCAGTTCTTC. Encoded protein: CASSLRGVGGYNEQFF. The J gene is TRBJ2-1, the V gene TRBV7-6, with TRBD2 as a possible D gene (5 bases). The germline gives CDR1 SGHVS, CDR2 FNYEAQ. V lost 2 bases and J 3 bases, leaving 14 bases between the germline ends. This CDR3 spans 16 amino acids.

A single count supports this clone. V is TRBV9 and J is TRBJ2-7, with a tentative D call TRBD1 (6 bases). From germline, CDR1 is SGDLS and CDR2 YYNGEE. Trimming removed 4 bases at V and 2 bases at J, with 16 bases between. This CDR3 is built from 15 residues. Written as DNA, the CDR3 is TGTGCCAGCAGCTTGCAGGGGACGGGTCCCTACGAGCAGTACTTC. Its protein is CASSLQGTGPYEQYF.

CDR3 DNA sequence: TGTGCCAGCAGTTACAGCCTTACTAGCAATCAGCCCCAGCATTTT. Translating it yields CASSYSLTSNQPQHF. The V call is TRBV2, the J call TRBJ1-5, with no clear D. Germline CDR1 is SNHLY and CDR2 is FYNNEI. V was pared by 5 bases and J by 0 bases, with 11 bases between. The CDR3 runs to 15 residues.

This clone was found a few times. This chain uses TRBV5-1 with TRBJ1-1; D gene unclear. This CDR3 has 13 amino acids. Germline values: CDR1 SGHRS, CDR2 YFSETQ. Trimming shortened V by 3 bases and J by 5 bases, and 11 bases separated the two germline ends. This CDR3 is CASSSSPGTEAFF. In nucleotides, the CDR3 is TGCGCCAGCAGCTCGTCCCCTGGGACTGAAGCTTTCTTT.

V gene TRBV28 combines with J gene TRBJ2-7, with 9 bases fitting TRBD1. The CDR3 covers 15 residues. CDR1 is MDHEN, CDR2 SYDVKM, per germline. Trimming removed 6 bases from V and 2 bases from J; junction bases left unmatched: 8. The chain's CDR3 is CASRPTGGLAYEQYF. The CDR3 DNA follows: TGTGCCAGCAGACCCACAGGGGGCTTAGCCTACGAGCAGTACTTC.

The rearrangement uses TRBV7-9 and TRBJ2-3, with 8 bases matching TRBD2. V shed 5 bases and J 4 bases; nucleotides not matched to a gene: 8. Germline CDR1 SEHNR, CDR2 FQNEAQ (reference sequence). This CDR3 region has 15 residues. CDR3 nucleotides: TGTGCCAGCAGCCCCCGAGCGGGAGCATCAGATACGCAGTATTTT. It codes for CASSPRAGASDTQYF.

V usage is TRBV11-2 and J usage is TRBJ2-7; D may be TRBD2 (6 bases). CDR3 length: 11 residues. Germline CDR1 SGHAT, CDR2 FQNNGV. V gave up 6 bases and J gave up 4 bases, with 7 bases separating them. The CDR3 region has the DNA TGTGCCAGCAGTCGGGAGTACGAGCAGTACTTC. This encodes CASSREYEQYF. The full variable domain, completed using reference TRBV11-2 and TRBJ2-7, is EAGVAQSPRYKIIEKRQSVAFWCNPISGHATLYWYQQILGQGPKLLIQFQNNGVVDDSQLPKDRFSAERLKGVDSTLKIQPAKLEDSAVYLCASSREYEQYFGPGTRLTVT.

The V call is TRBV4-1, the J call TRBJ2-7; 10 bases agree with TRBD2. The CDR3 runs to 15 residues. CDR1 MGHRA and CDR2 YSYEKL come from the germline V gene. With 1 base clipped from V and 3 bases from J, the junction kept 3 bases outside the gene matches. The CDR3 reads CASSQVASGSYEQYF. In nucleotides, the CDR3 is TGCGCCAGCAGCCAAGTTGCTAGCGGGAGCTACGAGCAGTACTTC.

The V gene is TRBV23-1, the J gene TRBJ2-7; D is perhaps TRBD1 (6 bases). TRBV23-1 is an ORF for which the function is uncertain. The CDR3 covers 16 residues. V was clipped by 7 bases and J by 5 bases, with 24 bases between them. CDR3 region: CASILRHRDTIHEQYF. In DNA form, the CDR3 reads TGCGCCAGCATCCTGCGACACCGGGACACAATTCACGAGCAGTACTTC.

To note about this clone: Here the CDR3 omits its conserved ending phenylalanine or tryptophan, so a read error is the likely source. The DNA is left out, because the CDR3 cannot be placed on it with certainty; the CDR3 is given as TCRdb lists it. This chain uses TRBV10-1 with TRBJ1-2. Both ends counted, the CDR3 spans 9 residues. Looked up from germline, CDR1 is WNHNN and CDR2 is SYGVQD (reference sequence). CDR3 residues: CASSDDRGI.

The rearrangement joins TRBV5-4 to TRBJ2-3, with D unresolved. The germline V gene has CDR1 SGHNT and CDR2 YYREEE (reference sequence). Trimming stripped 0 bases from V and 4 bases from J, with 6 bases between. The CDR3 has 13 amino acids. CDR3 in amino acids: CASSLGRPDTQYF. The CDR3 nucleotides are TGTGCCAGCAGCTTGGGCAGGCCAGATACGCAGTATTTT.

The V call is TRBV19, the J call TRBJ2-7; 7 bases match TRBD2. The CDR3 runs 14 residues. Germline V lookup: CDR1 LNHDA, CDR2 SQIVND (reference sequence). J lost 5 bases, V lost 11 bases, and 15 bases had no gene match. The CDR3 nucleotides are TGTGCCGGCGCGGGGGACTGGTTGATCCACGAGCAGTACTTC. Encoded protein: CAGAGDWLIHEQYF.

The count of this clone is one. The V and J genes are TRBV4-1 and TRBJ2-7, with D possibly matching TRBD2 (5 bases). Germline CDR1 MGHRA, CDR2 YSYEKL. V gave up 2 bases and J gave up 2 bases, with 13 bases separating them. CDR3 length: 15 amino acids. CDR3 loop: CASSQQYLAPYEQYF. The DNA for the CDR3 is TGCGCCAGCAGCCAACAGTATCTAGCCCCCTACGAGCAGTACTTC.

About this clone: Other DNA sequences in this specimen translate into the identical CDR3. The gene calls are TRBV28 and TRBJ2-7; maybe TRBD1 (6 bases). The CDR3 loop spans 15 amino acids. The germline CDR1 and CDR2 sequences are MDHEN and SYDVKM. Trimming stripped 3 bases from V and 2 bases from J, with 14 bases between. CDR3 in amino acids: CASSFPWGPTYEQYF. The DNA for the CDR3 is TGTGCCAGCAGTTTTCCCTGGGGGCCAACCTACGAGCAGTACTTC.

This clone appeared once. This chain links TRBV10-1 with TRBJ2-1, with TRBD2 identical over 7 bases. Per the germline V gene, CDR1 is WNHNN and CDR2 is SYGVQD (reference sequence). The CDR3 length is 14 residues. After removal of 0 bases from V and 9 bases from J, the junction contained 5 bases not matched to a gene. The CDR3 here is CASSESGRRGEQFF. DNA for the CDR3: TGCGCCAGCAGTGAGTCCGGGAGGCGCGGTGAGCAGTTCTTC.

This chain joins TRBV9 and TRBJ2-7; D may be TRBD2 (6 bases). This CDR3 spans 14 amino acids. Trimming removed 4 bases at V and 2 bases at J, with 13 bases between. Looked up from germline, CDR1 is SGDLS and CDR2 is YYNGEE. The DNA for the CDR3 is TGTGCCAGCAGCCGGGACTCCATAACCTACGAGCAGTACTTC. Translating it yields CASSRDSITYEQYF.

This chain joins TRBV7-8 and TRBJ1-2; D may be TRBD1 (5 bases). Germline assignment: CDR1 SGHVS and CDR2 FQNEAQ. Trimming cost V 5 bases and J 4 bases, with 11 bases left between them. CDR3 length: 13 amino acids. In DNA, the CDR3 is TGTGCCAGCAGCCGGCTGGGGGGCTATGGCTACACCTTC. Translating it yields CASSRLGGYGYTF.

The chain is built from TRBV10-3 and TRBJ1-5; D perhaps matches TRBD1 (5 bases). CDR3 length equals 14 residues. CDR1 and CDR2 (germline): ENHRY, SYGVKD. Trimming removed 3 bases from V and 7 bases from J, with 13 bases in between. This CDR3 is CAISETRAAQPQHF. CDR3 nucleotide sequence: TGTGCCATCAGTGAAACCAGGGCTGCCCAGCCCCAGCATTTT.

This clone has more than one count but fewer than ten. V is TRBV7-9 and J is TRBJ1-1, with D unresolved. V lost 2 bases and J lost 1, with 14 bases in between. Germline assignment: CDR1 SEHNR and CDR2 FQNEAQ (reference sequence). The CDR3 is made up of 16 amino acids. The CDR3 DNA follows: TGTGCCAGCAGCTTAATCAGGCCTCTCAGGAACACTGAAGCTTTCTTT. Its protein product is CASSLIRPLRNTEAFF. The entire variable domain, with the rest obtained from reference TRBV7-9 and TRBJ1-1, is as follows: DTGVSQNPRHKITKRGQNVTFRCDPISEHNRLYWYRQTLGQGPEFLTYFQNEAQLEKSRLLSDRFSAERPKGSFSTLEIQRTEQGDSAMYLCASSLIRPLRNTEAFFGQGTRLTVV.

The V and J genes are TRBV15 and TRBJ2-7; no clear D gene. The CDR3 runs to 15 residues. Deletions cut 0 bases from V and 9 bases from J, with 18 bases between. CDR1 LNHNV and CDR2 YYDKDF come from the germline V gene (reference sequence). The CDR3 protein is CATSRDWAGPPVQYF. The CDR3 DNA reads TGTGCCACCAGCAGAGATTGGGCAGGCCCCCCTGTGCAGTACTTC.

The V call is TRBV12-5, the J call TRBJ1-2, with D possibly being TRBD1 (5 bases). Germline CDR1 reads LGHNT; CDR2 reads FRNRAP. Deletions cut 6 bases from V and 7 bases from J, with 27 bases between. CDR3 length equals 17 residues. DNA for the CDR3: TGTGCTAGTGGGAGGAGCGAGTCCGGGACGGGACTTGGTGGCTACACCTTC. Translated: CASGRSESGTGLGGYTF.

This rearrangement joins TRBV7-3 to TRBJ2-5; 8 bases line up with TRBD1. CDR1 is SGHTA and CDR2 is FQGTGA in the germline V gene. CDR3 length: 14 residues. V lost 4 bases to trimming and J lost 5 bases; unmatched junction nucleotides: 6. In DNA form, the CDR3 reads TGTGCCAGCAGCTCGATAAGGGACAGGGAGACCCAGTACTTC. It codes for CASSSIRDRETQYF.